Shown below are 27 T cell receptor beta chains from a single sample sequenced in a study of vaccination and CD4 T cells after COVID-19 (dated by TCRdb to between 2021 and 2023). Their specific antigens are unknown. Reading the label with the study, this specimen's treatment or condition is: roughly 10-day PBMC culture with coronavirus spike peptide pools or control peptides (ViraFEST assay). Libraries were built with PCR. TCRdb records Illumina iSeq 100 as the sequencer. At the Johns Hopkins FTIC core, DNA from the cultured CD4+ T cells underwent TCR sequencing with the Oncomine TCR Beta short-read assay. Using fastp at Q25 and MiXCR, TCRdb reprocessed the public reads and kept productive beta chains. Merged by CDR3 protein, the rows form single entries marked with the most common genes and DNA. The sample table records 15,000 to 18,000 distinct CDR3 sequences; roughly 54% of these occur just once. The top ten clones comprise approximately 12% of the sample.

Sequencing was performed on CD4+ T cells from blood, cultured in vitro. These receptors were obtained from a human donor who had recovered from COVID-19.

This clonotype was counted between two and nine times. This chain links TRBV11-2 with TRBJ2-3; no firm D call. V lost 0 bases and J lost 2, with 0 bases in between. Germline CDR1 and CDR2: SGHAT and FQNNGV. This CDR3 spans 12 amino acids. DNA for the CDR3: TGTGCCAGCAGCTTAGACACAGATACGCAGTATTTT. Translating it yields CASSLDTDTQYF.

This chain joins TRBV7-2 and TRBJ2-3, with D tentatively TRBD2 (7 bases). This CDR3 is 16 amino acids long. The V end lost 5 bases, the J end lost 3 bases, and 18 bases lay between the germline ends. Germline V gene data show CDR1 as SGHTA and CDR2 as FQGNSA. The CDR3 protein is CASSPRGRGKTDTQYF. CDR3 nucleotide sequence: TGTGCCAGCAGCCCCCGGGGGCGGGGGAAAACAGATACGCAGTATTTT.

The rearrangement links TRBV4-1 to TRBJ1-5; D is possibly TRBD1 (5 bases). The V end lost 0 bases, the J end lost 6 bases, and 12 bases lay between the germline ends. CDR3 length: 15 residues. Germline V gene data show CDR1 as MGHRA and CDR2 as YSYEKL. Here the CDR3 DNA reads TGCGCCAGCAGCCAAGATCAAGGGGTAAGTCAGCCCCAGCATTTT. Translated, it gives CASSQDQGVSQPQHF.

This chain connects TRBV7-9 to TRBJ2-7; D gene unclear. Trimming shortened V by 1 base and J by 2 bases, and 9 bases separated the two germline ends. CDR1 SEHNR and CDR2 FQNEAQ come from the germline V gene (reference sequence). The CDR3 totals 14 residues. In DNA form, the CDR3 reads TGTGCCAGCAGCTTAGAGTGGGGAACCTACGAGCAGTACTTC. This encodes CASSLEWGTYEQYF.

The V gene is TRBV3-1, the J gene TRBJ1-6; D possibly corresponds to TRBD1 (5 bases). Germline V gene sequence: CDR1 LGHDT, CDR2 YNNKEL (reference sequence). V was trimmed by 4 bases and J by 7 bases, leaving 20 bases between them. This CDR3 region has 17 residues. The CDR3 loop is CASSPWARGTTNSPLHF. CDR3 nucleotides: TGTGCCAGCAGCCCCTGGGCAAGGGGCACGACAAATTCACCCCTCCACTTT. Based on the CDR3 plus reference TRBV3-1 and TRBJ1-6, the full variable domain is DTAVSQTPKYLVTQMGNDKSIKCEQNLGHDTMYWYKQDSKKFLKIMFSYNNKELIINETVPNRFSPKSPDKAHLNLHINSLELGDSAVYFCASSPWARGTTNSPLHFGNGTRLTVT.

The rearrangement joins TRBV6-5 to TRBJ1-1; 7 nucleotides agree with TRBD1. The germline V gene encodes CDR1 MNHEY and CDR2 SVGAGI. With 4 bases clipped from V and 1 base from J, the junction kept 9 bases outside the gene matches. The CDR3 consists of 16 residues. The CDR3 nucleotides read TGTGCCAGCAGTTCCCGACAGGGCACACCGAACACTGAAGCTTTCTTT. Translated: CASSSRQGTPNTEAFF.

CDR3 protein: CSARDGRENGNQPQHF. For the CDR3, the DNA is TGCAGTGCTAGAGATGGCAGGGAGAATGGCAATCAGCCCCAGCATTTT. This chain links TRBV20-1 with TRBJ1-5; D is perhaps TRBD1 (5 bases). The germline V and J ends were trimmed by 0 bases and 2 bases, with 14 bases remaining between them. The germline V gene encodes CDR1 DFQATT and CDR2 SNEGSKA (reference sequence). The CDR3 length is 16 residues.

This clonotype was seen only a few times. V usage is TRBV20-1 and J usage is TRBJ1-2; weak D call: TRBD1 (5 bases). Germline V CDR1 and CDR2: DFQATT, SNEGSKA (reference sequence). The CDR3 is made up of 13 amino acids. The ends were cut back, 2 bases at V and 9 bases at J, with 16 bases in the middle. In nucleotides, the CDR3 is TGCAGTGCTAGATTCCGGGACGGCGGGAGCTACACCTTC. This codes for CSARFRDGGSYTF.

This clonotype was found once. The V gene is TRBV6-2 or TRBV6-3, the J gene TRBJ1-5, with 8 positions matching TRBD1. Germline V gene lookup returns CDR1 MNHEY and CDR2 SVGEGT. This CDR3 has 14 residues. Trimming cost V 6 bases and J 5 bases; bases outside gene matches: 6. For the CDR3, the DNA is TGTGCCAGCAGGGGATCAGGGGGCTATCAGCCCCAGCATTTT. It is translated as CASRGSGGYQPQHF.

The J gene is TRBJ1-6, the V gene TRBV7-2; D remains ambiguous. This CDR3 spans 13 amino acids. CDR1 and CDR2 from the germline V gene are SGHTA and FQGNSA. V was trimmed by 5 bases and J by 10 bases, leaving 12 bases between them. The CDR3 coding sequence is TGTGCCAGCAGCGACGGAATGGAATCACCCCTCCACTTT. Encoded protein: CASSDGMESPLHF.

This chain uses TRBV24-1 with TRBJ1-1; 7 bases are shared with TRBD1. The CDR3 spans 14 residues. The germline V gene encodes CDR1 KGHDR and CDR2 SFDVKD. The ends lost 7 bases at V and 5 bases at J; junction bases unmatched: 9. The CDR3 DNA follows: TGTGCCACCAGGACCTCGAGGGGGCGGACTGAAGCTTTCTTT. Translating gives CATRTSRGRTEAFF.

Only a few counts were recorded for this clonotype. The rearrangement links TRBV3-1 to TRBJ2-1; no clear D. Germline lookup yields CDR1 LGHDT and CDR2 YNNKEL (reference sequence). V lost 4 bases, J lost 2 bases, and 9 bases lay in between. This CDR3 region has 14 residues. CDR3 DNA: TGTGCCAGCAGCCCGTACGTGGCCTACAATGAGCAGTTCTTC. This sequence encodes CASSPYVAYNEQFF.

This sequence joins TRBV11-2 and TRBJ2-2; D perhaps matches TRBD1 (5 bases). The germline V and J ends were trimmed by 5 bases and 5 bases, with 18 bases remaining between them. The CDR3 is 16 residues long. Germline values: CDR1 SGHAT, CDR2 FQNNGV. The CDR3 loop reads CASSPDRGVGTGELFF. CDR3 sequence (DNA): TGTGCCAGCAGCCCCGATAGGGGCGTCGGAACCGGGGAGCTGTTTTTT.

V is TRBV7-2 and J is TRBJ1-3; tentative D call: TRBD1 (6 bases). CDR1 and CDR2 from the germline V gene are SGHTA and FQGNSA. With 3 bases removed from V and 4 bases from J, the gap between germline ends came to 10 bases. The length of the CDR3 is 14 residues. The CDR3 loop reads CASSLRGVGNTIYF. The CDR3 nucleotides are TGTGCCAGCAGCTTGAGGGGGGTCGGAAACACCATATATTTT.

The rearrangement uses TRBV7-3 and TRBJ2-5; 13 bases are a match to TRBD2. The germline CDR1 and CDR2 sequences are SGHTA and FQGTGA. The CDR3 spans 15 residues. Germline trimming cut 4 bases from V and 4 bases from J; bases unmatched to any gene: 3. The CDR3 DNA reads TGTGCCAGCAGCTACGGACTAGCGGGAGTAGAGACCCAGTACTTC. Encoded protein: CASSYGLAGVETQYF.

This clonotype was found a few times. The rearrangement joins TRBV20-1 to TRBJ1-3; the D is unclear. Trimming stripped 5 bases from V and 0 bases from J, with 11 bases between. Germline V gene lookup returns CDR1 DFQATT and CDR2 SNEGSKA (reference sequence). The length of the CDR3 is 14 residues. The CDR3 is CSAPDGHSGNTIYF. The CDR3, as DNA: TGCAGTGCTCCTGACGGGCACTCTGGAAACACCATATATTTT.

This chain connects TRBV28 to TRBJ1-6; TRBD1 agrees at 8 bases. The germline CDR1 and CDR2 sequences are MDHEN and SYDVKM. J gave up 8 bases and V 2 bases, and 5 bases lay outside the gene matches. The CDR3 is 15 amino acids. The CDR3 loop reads CASSLGQGLDSPLHF. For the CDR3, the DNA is TGTGCCAGCAGTTTAGGACAGGGCCTAGATTCACCCCTCCACTTT. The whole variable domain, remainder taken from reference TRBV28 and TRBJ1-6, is DVKVTQSSRYLVKRTGEKVFLECVQDMDHENMFWYRQDPGLGLRLIYFSYDVKMKEKGDIPEGYSVSREKKERFSLILESASTNQTSMYLCASSLGQGLDSPLHFGNGTRLTVT.

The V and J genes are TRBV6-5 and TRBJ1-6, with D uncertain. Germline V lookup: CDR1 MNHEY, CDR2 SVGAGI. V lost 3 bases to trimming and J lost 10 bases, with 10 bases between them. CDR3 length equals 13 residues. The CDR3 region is CASSYSNSSPLHF. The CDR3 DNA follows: TGTGCCAGCAGTTATTCTAACAGCTCACCCCTCCACTTT.

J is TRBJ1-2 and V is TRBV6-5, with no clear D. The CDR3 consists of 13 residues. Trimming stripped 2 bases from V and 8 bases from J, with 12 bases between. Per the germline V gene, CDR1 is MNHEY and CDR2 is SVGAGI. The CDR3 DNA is TGTGCCAGCAGTTACGCGAGGGCGCGCGGCTACACCTTC. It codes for CASSYARARGYTF.

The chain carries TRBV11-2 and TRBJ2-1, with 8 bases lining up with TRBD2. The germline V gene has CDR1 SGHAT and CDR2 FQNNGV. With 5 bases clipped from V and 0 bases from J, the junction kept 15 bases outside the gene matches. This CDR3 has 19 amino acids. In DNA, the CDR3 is TGTGCCAGCAGCCAATACAGGGAACTAGCGGTAAGCTCCTACAATGAGCAGTTCTTC. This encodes CASSQYRELAVSSYNEQFF. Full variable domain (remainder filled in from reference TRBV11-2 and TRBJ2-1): EAGVAQSPRYKIIEKRQSVAFWCNPISGHATLYWYQQILGQGPKLLIQFQNNGVVDDSQLPKDRFSAERLKGVDSTLKIQPAKLEDSAVYLCASSQYRELAVSSYNEQFFGPGTRLTVL.

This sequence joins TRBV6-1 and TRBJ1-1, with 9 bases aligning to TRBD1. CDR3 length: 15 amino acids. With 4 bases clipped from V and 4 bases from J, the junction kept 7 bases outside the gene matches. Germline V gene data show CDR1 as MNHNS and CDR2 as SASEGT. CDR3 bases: TGTGCCAGCAGTGTAAGGACAGGGGTGGGCACTGAAGCTTTCTTT. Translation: CASSVRTGVGTEAFF.

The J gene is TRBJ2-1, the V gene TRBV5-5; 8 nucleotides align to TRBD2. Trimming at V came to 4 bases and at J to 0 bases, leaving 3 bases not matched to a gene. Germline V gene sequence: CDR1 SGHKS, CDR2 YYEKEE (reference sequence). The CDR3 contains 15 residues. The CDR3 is CASSPGTSSYNEQFF. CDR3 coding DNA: TGTGCCAGCAGCCCGGGGACTAGCTCCTACAATGAGCAGTTCTTC.

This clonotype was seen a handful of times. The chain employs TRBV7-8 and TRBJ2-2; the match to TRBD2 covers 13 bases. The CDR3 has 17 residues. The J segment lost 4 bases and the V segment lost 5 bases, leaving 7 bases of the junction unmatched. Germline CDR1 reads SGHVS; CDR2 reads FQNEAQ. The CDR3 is CASSPRTSGSPTGELFF. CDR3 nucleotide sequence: TGTGCCAGCAGCCCCCGGACTAGCGGGAGTCCCACCGGGGAGCTGTTTTTT.

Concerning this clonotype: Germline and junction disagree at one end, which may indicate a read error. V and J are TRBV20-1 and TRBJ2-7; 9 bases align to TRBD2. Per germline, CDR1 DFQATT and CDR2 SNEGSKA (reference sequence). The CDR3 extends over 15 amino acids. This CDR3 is CSARDGASGKNEQYF. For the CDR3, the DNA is TGCAGTGCCAGAGATGGGGCTAGCGGGAAAAACGAGCAGTACTTC.

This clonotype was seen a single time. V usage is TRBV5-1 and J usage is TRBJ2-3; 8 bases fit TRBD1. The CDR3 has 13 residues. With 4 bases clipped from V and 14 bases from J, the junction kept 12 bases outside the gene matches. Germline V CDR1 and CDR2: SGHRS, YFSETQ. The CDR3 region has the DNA TGCGCCAGCAGCGACGGACAGGGCGAAAGGGCGTATTTT. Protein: CASSDGQGERAYF.

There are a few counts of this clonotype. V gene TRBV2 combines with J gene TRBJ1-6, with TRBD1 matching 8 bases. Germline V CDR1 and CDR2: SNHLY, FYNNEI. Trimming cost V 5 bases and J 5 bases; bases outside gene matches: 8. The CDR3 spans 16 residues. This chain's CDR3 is CASSTQGDRNNSPLHF. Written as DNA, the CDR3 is TGTGCCAGCAGTACCCAGGGGGACAGGAATAATTCACCCCTCCACTTT.

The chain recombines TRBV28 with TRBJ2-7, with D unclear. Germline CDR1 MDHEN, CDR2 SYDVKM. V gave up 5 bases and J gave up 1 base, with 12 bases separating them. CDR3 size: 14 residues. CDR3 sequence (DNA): TGTGCCAGCAGTCTCCCGACCGTTTCCTACGAGCAGTACTTC. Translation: CASSLPTVSYEQYF.